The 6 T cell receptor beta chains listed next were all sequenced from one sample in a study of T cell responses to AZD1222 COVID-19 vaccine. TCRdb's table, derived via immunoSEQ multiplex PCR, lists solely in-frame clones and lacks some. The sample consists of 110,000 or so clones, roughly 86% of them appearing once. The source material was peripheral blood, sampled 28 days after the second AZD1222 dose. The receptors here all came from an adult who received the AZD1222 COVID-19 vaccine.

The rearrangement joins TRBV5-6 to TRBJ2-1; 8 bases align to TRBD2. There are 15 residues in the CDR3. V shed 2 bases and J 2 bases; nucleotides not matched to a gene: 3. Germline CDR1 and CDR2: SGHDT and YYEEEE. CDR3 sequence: CASSFALAAYNEQFF. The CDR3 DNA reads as TGTGCCAGCAGCTTTGCACTAGCGGCCTACAATGAGCAGTTCTTC.

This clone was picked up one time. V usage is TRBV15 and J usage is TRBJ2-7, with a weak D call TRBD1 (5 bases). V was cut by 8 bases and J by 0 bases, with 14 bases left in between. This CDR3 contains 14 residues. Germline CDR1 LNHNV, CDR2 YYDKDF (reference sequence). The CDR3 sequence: CATSTEGISYEQYF. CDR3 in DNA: TGTGCCACCTCGACAGAAGGCATCTCCTACGAGCAGTACTTC. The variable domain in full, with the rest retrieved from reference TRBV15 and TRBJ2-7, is DAMVIQNPRYQVTQFGKPVTLSCSQTLNHNVMYWYQQKSSQAPKLLFHYYDKDFNNEADTPDNFQSRRPNTSFCFLDIRSPGLGDTAMYLCATSTEGISYEQYFGPGTRLTVT.

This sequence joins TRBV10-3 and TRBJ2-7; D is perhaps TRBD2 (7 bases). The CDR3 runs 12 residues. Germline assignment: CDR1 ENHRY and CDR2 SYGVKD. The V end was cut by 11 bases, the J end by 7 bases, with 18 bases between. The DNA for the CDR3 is TGTGCCGCGGGGGCCGCCGTTGGGGAGCAGTACTTC. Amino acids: CAAGAAVGEQYF.

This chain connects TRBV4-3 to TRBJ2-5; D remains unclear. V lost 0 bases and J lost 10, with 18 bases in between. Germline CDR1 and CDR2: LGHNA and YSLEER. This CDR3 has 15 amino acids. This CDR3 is CASSQDLVGNQVQYF. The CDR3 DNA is TGCGCCAGCAGCCAAGATTTAGTAGGGAACCAGGTCCAGTACTTC.

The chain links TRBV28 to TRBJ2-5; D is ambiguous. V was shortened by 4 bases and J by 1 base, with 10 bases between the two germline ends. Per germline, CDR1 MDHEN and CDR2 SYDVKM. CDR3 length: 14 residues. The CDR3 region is CASSSHVSQETQYF. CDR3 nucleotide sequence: TGTGCCAGCAGTTCCCACGTGTCCCAAGAGACCCAGTACTTC.

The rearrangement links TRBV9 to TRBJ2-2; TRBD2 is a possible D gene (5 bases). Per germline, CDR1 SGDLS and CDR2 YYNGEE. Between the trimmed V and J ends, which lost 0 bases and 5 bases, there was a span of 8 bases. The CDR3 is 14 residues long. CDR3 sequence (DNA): TGTGCCAGCAGCGTAGACGGGGTTACCGGGGAGCTGTTTTTT. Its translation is CASSVDGVTGELFF. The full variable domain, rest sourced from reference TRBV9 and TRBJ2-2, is DSGVTQTPKHLITATGQRVTLRCSPRSGDLSVYWYQQSLDQGLQFLIQYYNGEERAKGNILERFSAQQFPDLHSELNLSSLELGDSALYFCASSVDGVTGELFFGEGSRLTVL.